The present T cell receptor (beta chain) was sequenced within a study of PD-L1 blockade in urothelial cancer. Study details: Per blood sample, T cells had a median of roughly 140,000.

This sample's time point: pretreatment peripheral blood. Spiking of synthetic TCR analog templates was performed in each PCR. Here immunoSEQ multiplex PCR was the method, and the copy in TCRdb shows in-frame clones only, minus some. The sample has around 45,000 clones; 75% to 90% are singletons. CDR1 is SGHRS, CDR2 YFSETQ, per germline. This CDR3 is built from 14 residues. V was shortened by 4 bases and J by 4 bases, with 9 bases between the two germline ends. The chain links TRBV5-1 to TRBJ1-6; the D is unclear. The source of this sequence is a man aged 50 to 59 with urothelial cancer. Sample: PBMCs, taken around atezolizumab (anti-PD-L1) treatment. CDR3 sequence reads: CASSTLQYNSPLHF. The DNA for the CDR3 is TGCGCCAGCAGCACCCTACAGTATAATTCACCCCTCCACTTT.